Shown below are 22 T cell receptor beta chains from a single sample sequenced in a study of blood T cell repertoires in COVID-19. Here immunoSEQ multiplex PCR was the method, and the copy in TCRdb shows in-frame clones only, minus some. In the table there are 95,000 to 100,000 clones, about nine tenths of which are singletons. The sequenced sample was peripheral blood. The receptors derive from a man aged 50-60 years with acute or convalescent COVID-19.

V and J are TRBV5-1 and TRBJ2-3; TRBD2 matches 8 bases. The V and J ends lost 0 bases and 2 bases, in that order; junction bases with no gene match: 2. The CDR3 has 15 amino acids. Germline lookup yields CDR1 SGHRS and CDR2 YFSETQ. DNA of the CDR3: TGCGCCAGCAGCTTGGGGCGGGGGGCCACAGATACGCAGTATTTT. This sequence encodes CASSLGRGATDTQYF.

The DNA of the CDR3 is TGTGCCAGCAGTTTTAGTAGGACAGGGGGTTCACCCCTCCACTTT. Amino acid sequence: CASSFSRTGGSPLHF. The chain carries TRBV6-5 and TRBJ1-6; TRBD1 matches at 10 bases. This CDR3 comprises 15 residues. CDR1 is MNHEY, CDR2 SVGAGI, per germline. The junction had 6 bases not matched to a gene; V was cut back by 4 bases and J by 9 bases.

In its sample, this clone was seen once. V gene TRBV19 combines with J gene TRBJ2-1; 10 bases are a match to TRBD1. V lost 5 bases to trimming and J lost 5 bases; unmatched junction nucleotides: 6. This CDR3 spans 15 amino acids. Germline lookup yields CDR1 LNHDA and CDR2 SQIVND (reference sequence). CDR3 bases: TGTGCCAGTAGTTTAGGACAGGGGGGCCACAATGAGCAGTTCTTC. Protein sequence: CASSLGQGGHNEQFF.

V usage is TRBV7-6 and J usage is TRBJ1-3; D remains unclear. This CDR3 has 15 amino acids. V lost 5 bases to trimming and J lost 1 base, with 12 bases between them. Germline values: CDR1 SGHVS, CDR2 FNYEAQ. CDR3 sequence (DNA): TGTGCCAGCAGCCCGTTCGACTCTTCTGGAAACACCATATATTTT. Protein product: CASSPFDSSGNTIYF.

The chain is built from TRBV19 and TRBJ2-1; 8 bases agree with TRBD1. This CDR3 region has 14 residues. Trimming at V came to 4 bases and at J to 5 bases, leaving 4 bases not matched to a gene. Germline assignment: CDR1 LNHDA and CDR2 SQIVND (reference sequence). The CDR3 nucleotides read TGTGCCAGTAGTACACGGGACAGGAACAATGAGCAGTTCTTC. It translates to CASSTRDRNNEQFF.

In DNA, the CDR3 is TGCGCCAGCAGCCCCTTGCGGGGTCCTAACTATGGCTACACCTTC. Its translation is CASSPLRGPNYGYTF. V is TRBV5-1 and J is TRBJ1-2; D unclear. CDR1 is SGHRS, CDR2 YFSETQ, per germline. Trimming cost V 4 bases and J 0 bases, with 13 bases left between them. The CDR3 is made up of 15 amino acids.

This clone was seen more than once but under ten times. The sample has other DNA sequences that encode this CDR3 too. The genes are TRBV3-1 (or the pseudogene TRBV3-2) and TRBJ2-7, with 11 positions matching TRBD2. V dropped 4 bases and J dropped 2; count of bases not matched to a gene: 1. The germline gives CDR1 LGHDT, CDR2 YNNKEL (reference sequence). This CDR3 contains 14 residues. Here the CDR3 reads CASSLAGGAYEQYF. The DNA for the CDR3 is TGTGCCAGCAGCCTAGCGGGGGGGGCCTACGAGCAGTACTTC.

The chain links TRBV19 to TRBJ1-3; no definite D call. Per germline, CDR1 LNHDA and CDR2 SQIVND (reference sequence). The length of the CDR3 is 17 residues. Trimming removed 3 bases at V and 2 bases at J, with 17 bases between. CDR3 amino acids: CASSIVGPPAPGNTIYF. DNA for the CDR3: TGTGCCAGTAGTATTGTGGGCCCACCGGCCCCTGGAAACACCATATATTTT. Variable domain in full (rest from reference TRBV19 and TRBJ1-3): DGGITQSPKYLFRKEGQNVTLSCEQNLNHDAMYWYRQDPGQGLRLIYYSQIVNDFQKGDIAEGYSVSREKKESFPLTVTSAQKNPTAFYLCASSIVGPPAPGNTIYFGEGSWLTVV.

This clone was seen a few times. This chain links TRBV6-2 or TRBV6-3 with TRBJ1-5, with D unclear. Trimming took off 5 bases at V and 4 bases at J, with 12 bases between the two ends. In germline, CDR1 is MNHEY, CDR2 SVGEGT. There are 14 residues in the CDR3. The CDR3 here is CASSLRLSNQPQHF. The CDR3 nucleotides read TGTGCCAGCAGTCTCAGACTGTCAAATCAGCCCCAGCATTTT.

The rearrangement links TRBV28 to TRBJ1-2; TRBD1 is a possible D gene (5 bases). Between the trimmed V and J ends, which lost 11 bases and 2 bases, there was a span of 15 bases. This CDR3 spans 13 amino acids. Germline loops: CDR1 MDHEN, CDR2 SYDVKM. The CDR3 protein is CAGGDSLNYGYTF. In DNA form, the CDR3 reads TGTGCCGGGGGGGACTCCCTCAACTATGGCTACACCTTC.

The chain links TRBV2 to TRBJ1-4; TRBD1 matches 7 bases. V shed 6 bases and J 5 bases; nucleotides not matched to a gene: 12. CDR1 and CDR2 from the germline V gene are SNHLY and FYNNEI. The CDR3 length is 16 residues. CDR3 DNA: TGTGCCAGCAGGAAACATGAGGGGGCGCCAAATGAAAAACTGTTTTTT. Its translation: CASRKHEGAPNEKLFF.

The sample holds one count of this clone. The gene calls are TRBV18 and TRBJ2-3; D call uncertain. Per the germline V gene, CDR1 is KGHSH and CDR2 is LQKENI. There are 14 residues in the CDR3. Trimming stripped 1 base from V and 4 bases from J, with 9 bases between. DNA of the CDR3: TGTGCCAGCTCACCACATCAAGGAGCAGATACGCAGTATTTT. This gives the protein CASSPHQGADTQYF.

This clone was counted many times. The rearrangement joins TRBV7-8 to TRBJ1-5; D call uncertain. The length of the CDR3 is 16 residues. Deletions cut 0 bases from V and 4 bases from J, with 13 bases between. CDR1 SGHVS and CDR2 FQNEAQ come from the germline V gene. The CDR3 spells CASSLANAVSNQPQHF. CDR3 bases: TGTGCCAGCAGCTTAGCGAACGCGGTCTCTAATCAGCCCCAGCATTTT.

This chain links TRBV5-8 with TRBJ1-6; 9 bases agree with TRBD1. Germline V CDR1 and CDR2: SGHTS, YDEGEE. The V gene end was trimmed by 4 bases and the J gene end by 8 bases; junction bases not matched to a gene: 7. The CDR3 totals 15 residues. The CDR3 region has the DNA TGTGCCAGCAGCCCCCCATGGACAGGGGATTCACCCCTCCACTTT. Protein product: CASSPPWTGDSPLHF.

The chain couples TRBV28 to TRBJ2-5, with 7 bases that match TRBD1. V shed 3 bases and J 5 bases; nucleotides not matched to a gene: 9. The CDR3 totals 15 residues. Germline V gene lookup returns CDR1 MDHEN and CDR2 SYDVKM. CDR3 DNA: TGTGCCAGCAGTTTCGCAAGACAGGGTAGCGAGACCCAGTACTTC. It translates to CASSFARQGSETQYF.

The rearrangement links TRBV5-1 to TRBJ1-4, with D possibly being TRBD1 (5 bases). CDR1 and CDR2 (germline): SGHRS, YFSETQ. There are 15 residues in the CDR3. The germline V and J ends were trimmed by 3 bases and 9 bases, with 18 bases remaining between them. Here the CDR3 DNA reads TGCGCCAGCAGCTCCGATGGGGGGAAGATGAAAAAACTGTTTTTT. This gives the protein CASSSDGGKMKKLFF.

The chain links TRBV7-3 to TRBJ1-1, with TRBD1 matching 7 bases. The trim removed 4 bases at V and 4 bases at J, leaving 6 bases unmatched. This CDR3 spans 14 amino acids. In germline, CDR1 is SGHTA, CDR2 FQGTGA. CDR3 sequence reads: CASSSSGGSTEAFF. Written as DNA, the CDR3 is TGTGCCAGCAGCTCATCAGGGGGTAGCACTGAAGCTTTCTTT.

The CDR3 is CASSLAGGLGETQYF. CDR3 DNA sequence: TGTGCCAGTAGTTTAGCGGGGGGTCTAGGAGAGACCCAGTACTTC. This chain links TRBV19 with TRBJ2-5; 10 bases agree with TRBD2. The length of the CDR3 is 15 residues. Germline V CDR1 and CDR2: LNHDA, SQIVND (reference sequence). V lost 5 bases and J lost 4; bases outside the gene matches: 7.

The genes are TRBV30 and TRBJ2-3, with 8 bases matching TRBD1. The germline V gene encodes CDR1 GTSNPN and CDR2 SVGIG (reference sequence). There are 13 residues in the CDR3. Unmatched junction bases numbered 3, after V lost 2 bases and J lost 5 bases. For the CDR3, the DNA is TGTGCCTGGAGTTCGACAGGGGTAGATACGCAGTATTTT. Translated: CAWSSTGVDTQYF.

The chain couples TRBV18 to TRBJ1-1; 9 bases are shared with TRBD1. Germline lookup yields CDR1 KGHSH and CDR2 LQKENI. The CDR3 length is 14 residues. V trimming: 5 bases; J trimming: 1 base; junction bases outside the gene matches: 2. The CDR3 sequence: CASSWDRANTEAFF. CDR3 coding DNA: TGTGCCAGCTCATGGGACAGGGCGAACACTGAAGCTTTCTTT.

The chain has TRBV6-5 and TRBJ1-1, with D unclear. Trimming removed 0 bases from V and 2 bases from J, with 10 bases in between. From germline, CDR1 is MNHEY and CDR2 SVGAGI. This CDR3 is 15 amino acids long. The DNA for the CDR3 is TGTGCCAGCAGTTACTCGAGCCCTCCCAACACTGAAGCTTTCTTT. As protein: CASSYSSPPNTEAFF.

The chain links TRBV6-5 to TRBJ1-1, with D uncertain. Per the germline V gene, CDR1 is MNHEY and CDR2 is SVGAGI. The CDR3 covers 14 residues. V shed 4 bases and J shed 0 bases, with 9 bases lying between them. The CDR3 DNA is TGTGCCAGCAGTTCGTCAGGATTGAACACTGAAGCTTTCTTT. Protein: CASSSSGLNTEAFF.